One and the same sample provided the 6 T cell receptor beta chains below, sequenced in a study of shared clonotypes between healthy human individuals. The assay was immunoSEQ multiplex PCR, and TCRdb's table has in-frame clones only and misses some. This table holds over a million clones, roughly 96% found once. The sequencing input was naive CD4+ T cells sorted from blood. Noted subset: CD45RA+ positively selected. Source of these receptors: a man aged 30 to 45 in good health.

The chain recombines TRBV9 with TRBJ2-3, with 8 nucleotides matching TRBD2. This CDR3 contains 17 residues. CDR1 and CDR2 (germline): SGDLS, YYNGEE. The J segment lost 6 bases and the V segment lost 0 bases, leaving 12 bases of the junction unmatched. The CDR3 DNA reads TGTGCCAGCAGCGTAGCACCGCCGGGAGGGCCAGCGGATACGCAGTATTTT. Its protein product is CASSVAPPGGPADTQYF.

This clone was seen once. This chain links TRBV2 with TRBJ2-7; weak D call: TRBD1 (5 bases). This CDR3 spans 13 amino acids. CDR1 and CDR2 (germline): SNHLY, FYNNEI. Trimming stripped 8 bases from V and 0 bases from J, with 11 bases between. In DNA, the CDR3 is TGTGCCAGCTCCCGGACATTCTCCTACGAGCAGTACTTC. Its protein is CASSRTFSYEQYF.

V and J are TRBV19 and TRBJ2-5; 10 bases map to TRBD2. There are 14 residues in the CDR3. The V gene's germline CDR1 is LNHDA and CDR2 SQIVND (reference sequence). V lost 7 bases, J lost 5 bases, and 7 bases stayed unmatched. Here the CDR3 reads CASNSLAGSETQYF. The CDR3 DNA reads TGTGCCAGTAATTCACTAGCGGGATCGGAGACCCAGTACTTC.

This rearrangement joins TRBV4-3 to TRBJ2-3; perhaps TRBD2 as D (5 bases). Germline CDR1 is LGHNA and CDR2 is YSLEER. V lost 0 bases and J 8 bases, leaving 12 bases between the germline ends. The CDR3 length is 14 residues. DNA for the CDR3: TGCGCCAGCAGCCAAGACCCGGAACGGGGTACGCAGTATTTT. Translating it yields CASSQDPERGTQYF.

The gene calls are TRBV5-1 and TRBJ2-7; 7 nucleotides line up with TRBD1. Germline loops: CDR1 SGHRS, CDR2 YFSETQ. V lost 5 bases, J lost 6 bases, and 14 bases stayed unmatched. The CDR3 sequence is 15 residues long. CDR3 bases: TGCGCCAGCAGAAACAGGACAGGAGCGGAAGGCGAGCAGTACTTC. Encoded protein: CASRNRTGAEGEQYF.

In DNA form, the CDR3 reads TGTGCCAGCAGCCCGAGCCAGGGGGCCGGGGAGCTGTTTTTT. The encoded protein is CASSPSQGAGELFF. The chain employs TRBV5-4 and TRBJ2-2; 7 bases are a match to TRBD1. The CDR3 sequence is 14 residues long. With V trimmed by 4 bases and J by 6 bases, 6 bases remained unmatched. CDR1 and CDR2 (germline): SGHNT, YYREEE (reference sequence). The full variable domain, completed using reference TRBV5-4 and TRBJ2-2, is ETGVTQSPTHLIKTRGQQVTLRCSSQSGHNTVSWYQQALGQGPQFIFQYYREEENGRGNFPPRFSGLQFPNYSSELNVNALELDDSALYLCASSPSQGAGELFFGEGSRLTVL.